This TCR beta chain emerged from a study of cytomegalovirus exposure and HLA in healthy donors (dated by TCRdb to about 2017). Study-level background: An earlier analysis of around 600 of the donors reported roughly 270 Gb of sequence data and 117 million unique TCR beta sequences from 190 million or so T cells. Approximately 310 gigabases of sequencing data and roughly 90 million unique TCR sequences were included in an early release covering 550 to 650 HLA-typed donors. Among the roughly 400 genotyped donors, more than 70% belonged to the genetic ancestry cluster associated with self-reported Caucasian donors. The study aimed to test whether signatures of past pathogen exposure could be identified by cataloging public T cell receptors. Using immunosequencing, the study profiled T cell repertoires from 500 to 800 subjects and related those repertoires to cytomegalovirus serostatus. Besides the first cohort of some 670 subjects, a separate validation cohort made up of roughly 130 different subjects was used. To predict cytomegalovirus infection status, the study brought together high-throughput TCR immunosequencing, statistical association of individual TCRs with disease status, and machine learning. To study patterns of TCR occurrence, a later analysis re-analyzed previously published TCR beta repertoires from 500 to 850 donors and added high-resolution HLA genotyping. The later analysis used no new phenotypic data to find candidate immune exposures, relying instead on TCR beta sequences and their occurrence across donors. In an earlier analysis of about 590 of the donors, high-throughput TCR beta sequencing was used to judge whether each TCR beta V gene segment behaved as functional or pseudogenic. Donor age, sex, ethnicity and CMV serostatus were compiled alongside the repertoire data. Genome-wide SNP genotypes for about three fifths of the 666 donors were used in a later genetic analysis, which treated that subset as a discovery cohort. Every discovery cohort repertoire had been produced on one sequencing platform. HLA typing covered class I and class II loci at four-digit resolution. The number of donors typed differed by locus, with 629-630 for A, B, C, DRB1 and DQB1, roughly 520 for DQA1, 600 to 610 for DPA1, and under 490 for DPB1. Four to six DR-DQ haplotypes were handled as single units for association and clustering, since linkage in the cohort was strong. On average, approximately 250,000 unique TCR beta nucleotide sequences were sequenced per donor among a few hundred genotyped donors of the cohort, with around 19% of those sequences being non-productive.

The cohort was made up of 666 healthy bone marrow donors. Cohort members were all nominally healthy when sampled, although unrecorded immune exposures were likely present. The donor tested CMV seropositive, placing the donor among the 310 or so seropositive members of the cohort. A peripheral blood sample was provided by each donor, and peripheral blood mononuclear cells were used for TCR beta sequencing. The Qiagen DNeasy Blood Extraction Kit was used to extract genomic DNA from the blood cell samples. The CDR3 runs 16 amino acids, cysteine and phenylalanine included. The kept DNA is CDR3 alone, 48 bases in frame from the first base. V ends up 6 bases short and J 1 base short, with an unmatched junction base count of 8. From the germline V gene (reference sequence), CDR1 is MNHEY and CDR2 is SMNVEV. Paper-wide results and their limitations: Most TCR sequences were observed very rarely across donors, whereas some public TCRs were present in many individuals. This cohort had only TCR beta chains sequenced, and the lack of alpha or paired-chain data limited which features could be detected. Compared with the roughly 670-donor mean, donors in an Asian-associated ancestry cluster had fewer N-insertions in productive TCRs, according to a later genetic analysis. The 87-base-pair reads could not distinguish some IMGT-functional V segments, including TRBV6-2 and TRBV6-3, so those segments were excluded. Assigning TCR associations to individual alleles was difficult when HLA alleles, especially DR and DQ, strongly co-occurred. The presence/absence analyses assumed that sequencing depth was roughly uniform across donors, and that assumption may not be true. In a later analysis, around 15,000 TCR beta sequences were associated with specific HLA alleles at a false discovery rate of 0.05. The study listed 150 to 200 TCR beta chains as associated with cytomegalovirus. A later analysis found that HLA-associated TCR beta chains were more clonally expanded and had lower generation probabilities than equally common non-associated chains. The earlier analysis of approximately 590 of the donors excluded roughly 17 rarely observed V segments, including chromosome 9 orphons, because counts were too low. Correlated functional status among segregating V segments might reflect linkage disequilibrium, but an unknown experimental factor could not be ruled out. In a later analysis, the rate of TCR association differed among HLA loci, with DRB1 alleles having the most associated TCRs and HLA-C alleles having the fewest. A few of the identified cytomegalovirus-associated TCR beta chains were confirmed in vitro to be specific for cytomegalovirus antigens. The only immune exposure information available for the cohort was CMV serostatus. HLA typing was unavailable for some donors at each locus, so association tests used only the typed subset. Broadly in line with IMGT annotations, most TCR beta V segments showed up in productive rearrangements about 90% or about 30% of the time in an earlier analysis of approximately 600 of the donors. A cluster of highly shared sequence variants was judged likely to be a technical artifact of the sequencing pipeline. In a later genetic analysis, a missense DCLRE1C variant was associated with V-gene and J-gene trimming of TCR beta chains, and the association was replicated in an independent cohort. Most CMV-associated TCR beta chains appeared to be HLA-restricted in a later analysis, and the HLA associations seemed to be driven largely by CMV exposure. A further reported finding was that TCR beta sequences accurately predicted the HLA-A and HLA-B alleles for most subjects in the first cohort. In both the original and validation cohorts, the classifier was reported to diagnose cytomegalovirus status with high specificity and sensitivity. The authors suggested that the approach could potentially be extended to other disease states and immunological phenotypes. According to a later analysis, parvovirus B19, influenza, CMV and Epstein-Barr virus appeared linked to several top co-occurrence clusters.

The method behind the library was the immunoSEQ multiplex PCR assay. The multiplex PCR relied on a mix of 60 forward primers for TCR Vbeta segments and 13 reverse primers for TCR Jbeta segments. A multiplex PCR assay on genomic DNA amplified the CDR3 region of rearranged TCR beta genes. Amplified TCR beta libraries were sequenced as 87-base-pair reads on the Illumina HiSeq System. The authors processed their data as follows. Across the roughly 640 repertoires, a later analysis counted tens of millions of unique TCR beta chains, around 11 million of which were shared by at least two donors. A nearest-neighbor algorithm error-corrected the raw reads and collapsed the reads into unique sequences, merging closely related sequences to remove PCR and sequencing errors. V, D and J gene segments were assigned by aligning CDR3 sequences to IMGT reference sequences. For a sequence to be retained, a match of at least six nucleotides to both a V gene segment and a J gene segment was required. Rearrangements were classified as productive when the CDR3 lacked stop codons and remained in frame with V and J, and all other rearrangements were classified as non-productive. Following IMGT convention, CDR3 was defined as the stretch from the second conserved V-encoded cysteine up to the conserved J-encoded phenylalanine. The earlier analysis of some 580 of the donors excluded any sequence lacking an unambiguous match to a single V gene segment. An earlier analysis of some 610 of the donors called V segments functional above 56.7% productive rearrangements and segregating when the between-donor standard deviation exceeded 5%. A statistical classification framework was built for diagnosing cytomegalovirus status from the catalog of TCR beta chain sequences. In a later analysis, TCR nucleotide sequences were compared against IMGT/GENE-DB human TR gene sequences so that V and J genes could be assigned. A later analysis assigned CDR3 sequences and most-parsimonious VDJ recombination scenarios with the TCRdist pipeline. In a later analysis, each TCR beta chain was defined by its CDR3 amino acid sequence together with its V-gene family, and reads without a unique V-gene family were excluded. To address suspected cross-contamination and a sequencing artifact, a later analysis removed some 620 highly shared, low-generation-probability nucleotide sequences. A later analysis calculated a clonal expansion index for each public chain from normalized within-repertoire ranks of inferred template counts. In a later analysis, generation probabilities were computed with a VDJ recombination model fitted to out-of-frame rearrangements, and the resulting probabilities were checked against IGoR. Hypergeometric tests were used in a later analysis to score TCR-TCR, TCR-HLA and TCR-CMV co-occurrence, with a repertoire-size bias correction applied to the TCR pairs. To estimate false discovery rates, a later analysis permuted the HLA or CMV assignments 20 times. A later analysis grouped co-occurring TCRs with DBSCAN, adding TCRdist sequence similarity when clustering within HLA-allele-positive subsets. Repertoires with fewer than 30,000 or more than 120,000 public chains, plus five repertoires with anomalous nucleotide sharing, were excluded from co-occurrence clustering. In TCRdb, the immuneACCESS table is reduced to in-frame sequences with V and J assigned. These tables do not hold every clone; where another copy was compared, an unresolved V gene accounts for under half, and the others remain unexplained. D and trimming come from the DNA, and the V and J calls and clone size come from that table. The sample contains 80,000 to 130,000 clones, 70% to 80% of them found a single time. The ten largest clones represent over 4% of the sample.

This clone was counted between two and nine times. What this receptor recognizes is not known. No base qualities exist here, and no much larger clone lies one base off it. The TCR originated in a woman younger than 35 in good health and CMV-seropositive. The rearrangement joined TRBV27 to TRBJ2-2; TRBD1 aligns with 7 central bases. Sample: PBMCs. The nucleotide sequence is TGTGCCAGCAGCCCGACCGGGACAGAGAACACCGGGGAGCTGTTTTTT. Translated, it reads CASSPTGTENTGELFF.